A single sample is the source of the 30 T cell receptor beta chains below, sequenced in a study of identical twins. TCRdb ran MiXCR on the 5' RACE reads and lists one entry per CDR3 protein. The sample includes roughly 500,000 distinct CDR3 sequences, around 20% seen only once; the top ten take about 0.93%. These same data were also listed under a study on T cells expressing NK-cell markers.

Sequencing was carried out using CD4+ T cells sorted from blood. The source of these receptors is a woman aged 18-29 years in good health.

This clonotype was picked up a small number of times. The chain recombines TRBV20-1 with TRBJ2-1; 16 positions match TRBD2. With V trimmed by 6 bases and J by 4 bases, 15 bases remained unmatched. Germline V gives CDR1 DFQATT, CDR2 SNEGSKA (reference sequence). The CDR3 is 19 residues long. The CDR3 sequence: CSAEPPGLAGGPLYNEQFF. In nucleotides, the CDR3 is TGCAGTGCCGAACCCCCGGGACTAGCGGGAGGGCCCTTATACAATGAGCAGTTCTTC.

This clonotype was seen a handful of times. This chain links TRBV5-1 with TRBJ2-3; weak D call: TRBD1 (6 bases). This CDR3 comprises 15 residues. CDR1 is SGHRS and CDR2 is YFSETQ in the germline V gene. V dropped 4 bases and J dropped 4 bases, with 16 bases sitting between them. The CDR3 DNA is TGCGCCAGCAGCCTAAATACAGGGAACGCAGATACGCAGTATTTT. This gives the protein CASSLNTGNADTQYF.

This chain uses TRBV6-5 with TRBJ2-1; no clear D gene. This CDR3 is built from 12 residues. The germline V gene encodes CDR1 MNHEY and CDR2 SVGAGI. V was shortened by 6 bases and J by 8 bases, with 11 bases between the two germline ends. The CDR3 DNA is TGTGCCAGCAGCAACAAGGTGTATGAGCAGTTCTTC. Residues: CASSNKVYEQFF.

This chain uses TRBV7-2 with TRBJ2-7; TRBD2 aligns across 12 bases. V lost 6 bases and J lost 0; bases outside the gene matches: 3. Germline V gives CDR1 SGHTA, CDR2 FQGNSA. CDR3 length: 15 residues. CDR3 in amino acids: CASRTSGSSSYEQYF. CDR3 DNA: TGTGCCAGCAGGACTAGCGGGAGCAGCTCCTACGAGCAGTACTTC.

The gene calls are TRBV7-9 and TRBJ2-7; 7 bases fit TRBD2. This CDR3 has 13 residues. CDR1 is SEHNR and CDR2 is FQNEAQ in the germline V gene (reference sequence). With 3 bases clipped from V and 7 bases from J, the junction kept 6 bases outside the gene matches. CDR3 bases: TGTGCCAGCAGCTTGCGGGGGAGTCGTGAGCAGTACTTC. It specifies CASSLRGSREQYF.

The sample holds many counts of this clonotype. V gene TRBV10-3 combines with J gene TRBJ1-2, with D unresolved. The V gene's germline CDR1 is ENHRY and CDR2 SYGVKD. There are 13 residues in the CDR3. V was shortened by 8 bases and J by 5 bases, with 15 bases between the two germline ends. Here the CDR3 DNA reads TGTGCCATCTCGGGAGACCGTCTTTATGGCTACACCTTC. It yields the protein CAISGDRLYGYTF.

The V gene is TRBV29-1, the J gene TRBJ1-1; D remains unclear. This CDR3 spans 11 amino acids. V was pared by 5 bases and J by 1 base, with 5 bases between. CDR1 is SQVTM and CDR2 is ANQGSEA in the germline V gene. The CDR3 sequence is CSVPGNTEAFF. For the CDR3, the DNA is TGCAGCGTTCCAGGGAACACTGAAGCTTTCTTT.

This chain uses TRBV19 with TRBJ2-5; 8 bases align to TRBD1. Germline CDR1 is LNHDA and CDR2 is SQIVND (reference sequence). Trimming cost V 6 bases and J 2 bases; bases outside gene matches: 2. The CDR3 sequence is 13 residues long. In DNA form, the CDR3 reads TGTGCCAGTAGCGGGACAGGACAAGAGACCCAGTACTTC. Amino acids: CASSGTGQETQYF.

This clonotype was counted only a few times. The gene calls are TRBV5-1 and TRBJ2-5; D is possibly TRBD1 (7 bases). Germline CDR1 and CDR2: SGHRS and YFSETQ. Trimming shortened V by 4 bases and J by 2 bases, and 12 bases separated the two germline ends. CDR3 length equals 14 residues. The CDR3 nucleotides read TGCGCCAGCAGCGCGGGACAGCAACAAGAGACCCAGTACTTC. It yields the protein CASSAGQQQETQYF.

This clonotype was observed a handful of times. The V gene is TRBV7-2, the J gene TRBJ2-7, with TRBD2 matching over 14 bases. V was clipped by 4 bases and J by 0 bases; unmatched bases: 2. The CDR3 has 16 amino acids. CDR1 and CDR2 (germline): SGHTA, FQGNSA. The CDR3 is CASSWGLAGVSYEQYF. DNA for the CDR3: TGTGCCAGCAGCTGGGGACTAGCGGGGGTCTCCTACGAGCAGTACTTC.

This clonotype has more than one count but fewer than ten. The chain has TRBV6-5 and TRBJ2-7; 7 positions match TRBD1. This CDR3 has 14 amino acids. The germline CDR1 and CDR2 sequences are MNHEY and SVGAGI. Losses at the gene ends were 2 bases for V and 1 base for J; bases not matched to a gene: 2. The CDR3 sequence: CASSYKDRSYEQYF. The CDR3 nucleotides are TGTGCCAGCAGTTACAAGGACAGGTCCTACGAGCAGTACTTC.

The chain links TRBV7-8 to TRBJ2-1; D unresolved. Germline V gives CDR1 SGHVS, CDR2 FQNEAQ. This CDR3 spans 13 amino acids. Trimming left V 6 bases short and J 4 bases short, with 10 bases between. CDR3: CASRWGLYNEQFF. The DNA for the CDR3 is TGTGCCAGCAGATGGGGATTATACAATGAGCAGTTCTTC.

This clonotype was seen more than once but under ten times. The CDR3 DNA reads TGTGCCATCAGTGACCTCGGACAGGGGGAGTCCTACGAGCAGTACTTC. It encodes CAISDLGQGESYEQYF. The chain employs TRBV10-3 and TRBJ2-7; 10 bases fit TRBD1. After removal of 3 bases from V and 1 base from J, the junction contained 6 bases not matched to a gene. Looked up from germline, CDR1 is ENHRY and CDR2 is SYGVKD. The CDR3 sequence is 16 residues long.

The genes are TRBV7-9 and TRBJ2-1; TRBD2 aligns across 7 bases. The V gene end was trimmed by 0 bases and the J gene end by 5 bases; junction bases not matched to a gene: 4. The CDR3 length is 15 residues. CDR1 SEHNR and CDR2 FQNEAQ come from the germline V gene (reference sequence). For the CDR3, the DNA is TGTGCCAGCAGCTTAGCGTCTAGCGGCCACAATGAGCAGTTCTTC. Its translation is CASSLASSGHNEQFF.

The V call is TRBV29-1, the J call TRBJ2-3; D gene unclear. CDR1 SQVTM and CDR2 ANQGSEA come from the germline V gene. V lost 3 bases to trimming and J lost 6 bases, with 10 bases between them. The CDR3 runs to 12 residues. The CDR3 DNA follows: TGCAGCGTTGACCCAGGTACGGATACGCAGTATTTT. As protein: CSVDPGTDTQYF.

The V and J genes are TRBV20-1 and TRBJ1-2; 7 nucleotides align to TRBD1. The V gene's germline CDR1 is DFQATT and CDR2 SNEGSKA (reference sequence). CDR3 length: 11 amino acids. J was trimmed by 8 bases and V by 5 bases; bases with no gene match: 5. The CDR3 nucleotides are TGCAGTGCTCACAGGGGAGGAGGCTACACCTTC. Translation: CSAHRGGGYTF.

This sequence joins TRBV5-1 and TRBJ2-5; 8 bases are shared with TRBD2. Germline V gene data show CDR1 as SGHRS and CDR2 as YFSETQ. V gave up 4 bases and J gave up 3 bases; unmatched junction bases: 5. This CDR3 is 14 amino acids long. The CDR3 nucleotides are TGCGCCAGCAGCCTCGTAGCGGGGAAAGAGACCCAGTACTTC. It is translated as CASSLVAGKETQYF.

In its sample, this clonotype was seen a few times. The V and J genes are TRBV6-1 and TRBJ2-1; TRBD2 might be the D (5 bases). The CDR3 extends over 15 amino acids. CDR1 is MNHNS, CDR2 SASEGT, per germline. The V end lost 6 bases, the J end lost 0 bases, and 12 bases lay between the germline ends. The CDR3 sequence is CASRAPGSSYNEQFF. CDR3 nucleotide sequence: TGTGCCAGCAGGGCTCCGGGGAGCTCCTACAATGAGCAGTTCTTC.

The chain combines TRBV12-3 or TRBV12-4 with TRBJ2-5; no definite D call. V lost 3 bases to trimming and J lost 5 bases, with 13 bases between them. There are 14 residues in the CDR3. CDR3 DNA sequence: TGTGCCAGCAGTTTGACGGCAGCTAGTGAGACCCAGTACTTC. This translates into CASSLTAASETQYF.

The chain is built from TRBV6-1 and TRBJ1-2; unclear D gene. This CDR3 spans 16 amino acids. Germline lookup yields CDR1 MNHNS and CDR2 SASEGT. The ends were cut back, 0 bases at V and 2 bases at J, with 13 bases in the middle. The CDR3 spells CASSEAVQNPNYGYTF. Written as DNA, the CDR3 is TGTGCCAGCAGTGAAGCGGTCCAGAACCCAAACTATGGCTACACCTTC.

V and J are TRBV20-1 and TRBJ2-1, with 9 bases that match TRBD1. The CDR3 has 12 residues. Per germline, CDR1 DFQATT and CDR2 SNEGSKA (reference sequence). Trimming removed 2 bases from V and 9 bases from J; junction bases left unmatched: 2. The CDR3 DNA reads TGCAGTGCTAGAACAGGGGGCGTTGAGCAGTTCTTC. Amino acid sequence: CSARTGGVEQFF.

The gene calls are TRBV14 and TRBJ2-2; 8 nucleotides align to TRBD2. This CDR3 has 17 residues. The V gene end was trimmed by 1 base and the J gene end by 7 bases; junction bases not matched to a gene: 11. CDR1 and CDR2 (germline): SGHDN, FVKESK. CDR3 in amino acids: CASSQGWSGRGHGELFF. CDR3 DNA sequence: TGTGCCAGCAGCCAAGGATGGAGCGGGAGAGGTCACGGGGAGCTGTTTTTT. Full variable domain (remainder filled in from reference TRBV14 and TRBJ2-2): EAGVTQFPSHSVIEKGQTVTLRCDPISGHDNLYWYRRVMGKEIKFLLHFVKESKQDESGMPNNRFLAERTGGTYSTLKVQPAELEDSGVYFCASSQGWSGRGHGELFFGEGSRLTVL.

This rearrangement joins TRBV12-3 or TRBV12-4 to TRBJ1-2; 7 bases are a match to TRBD1. V trimming: 8 bases; J trimming: 1 base; junction bases outside the gene matches: 7. The length of the CDR3 is 14 residues. This chain's CDR3 is CASGHRGGNYGYTF. The CDR3 nucleotides are TGTGCCAGCGGCCACAGGGGAGGTAACTATGGCTACACCTTC.

There are a few counts of this clonotype. The genes are TRBV7-2 and TRBJ2-7; TRBD1 or TRBD2 may be the D gene (5 bases each). The CDR3 totals 15 residues. Germline CDR1 SGHTA, CDR2 FQGNSA. V lost 2 bases, J lost 2 bases, and 13 bases lay in between. The CDR3 here is CASSLYRTGPYEQYF. CDR3 sequence (DNA): TGTGCCAGCAGCTTATACCGTACGGGGCCCTACGAGCAGTACTTC.

Notes on this clonotype: An end of the junction differs from the germline gene, which may be a read error. The J gene is TRBJ1-6, the V gene TRBV29-1; D gene ambiguous. The length of the CDR3 is 13 residues. From germline, CDR1 is SQVTM and CDR2 ANQGSEA. This CDR3 reads CSAEGRKNSTLHF. The CDR3 region has the DNA TGCAGCGCCGAGGGTCGGAAGAATTCAACCCTCCACTTT. The variable domain in full, completed from reference TRBV29-1 and TRBJ1-6, reads SAVISQKPSRDICQRGTSLTIQCQVDSQVTMMFWYRQQPGQSLTLIATANQGSEATYESGFVIDKFPISRPNLTFSTLTVSNMSPEDSSIYLCSAEGRKNSTLHFGNGTRLTVT.

The chain uses TRBV20-1 and TRBJ2-1, with 11 bases that match TRBD2. J was trimmed by 6 bases and V by 2 bases; bases with no gene match: 9. The CDR3 has 16 residues. CDR1 and CDR2 (germline): DFQATT, SNEGSKA (reference sequence). This CDR3 is CSARSLSGRVSNEQFF. CDR3 nucleotides: TGCAGTGCTAGATCGCTTAGCGGGAGGGTAAGCAATGAGCAGTTCTTC.

This clonotype showed up just a few times. The chain links TRBV29-1 to TRBJ1-2; D is unresolved. V lost 5 bases and J 8 bases, leaving 12 bases between the germline ends. The germline gives CDR1 SQVTM, CDR2 ANQGSEA. The CDR3 loop spans 11 amino acids. The CDR3 DNA is TGCAGCGTTCGTGGACCCCTGGGCTACACCTTC. Protein product: CSVRGPLGYTF.

This chain's CDR3 is CASSLARNEQFF. CDR3 DNA sequence: TGTGCCAGCAGCTTGGCGAGAAATGAGCAGTTCTTC. This sequence joins TRBV5-5 and TRBJ2-1, with D uncertain. Trimming stripped 0 bases from V and 7 bases from J, with 5 bases between. This CDR3 spans 12 amino acids. CDR1 is SGHKS, CDR2 YYEKEE, per germline (reference sequence).

This CDR3 is CSAGNRDRNNEQFF. The CDR3 DNA is TGCAGTGCTGGGAACCGGGACAGAAACAATGAGCAGTTCTTC. J is TRBJ2-1 and V is TRBV20-1, with 7 bases lining up with TRBD1. There are 14 residues in the CDR3. CDR1 and CDR2 from the germline V gene are DFQATT and SNEGSKA (reference sequence). With V trimmed by 5 bases and J by 5 bases, 9 bases remained unmatched.

This clonotype was seen repeatedly, ten times or more. This chain links TRBV6-2 or TRBV6-3 with TRBJ1-5; 10 bases agree with TRBD1. The CDR3 is made up of 17 amino acids. Germline V gene data show CDR1 as MNHEY and CDR2 as SVGEGT. J lost 7 bases, V lost 6 bases, and 15 bases had no gene match. CDR3 bases: TGTGCCAGCAGACCTAAAACGGGACAGGGGACGGGACAGCCCCAGCATTTT. Protein: CASRPKTGQGTGQPQHF.